These T cell receptor beta chains were read from a single sample in a study of T cells in Graves' hyperthyroidism and ophthalmopathy. MiXCR, applied by TCRdb to the multiplex PCR reads, yields one record per CDR3 protein. The sample yields 250,000 to 400,000 distinct CDR3 sequences, roughly an eighth seen once. Source material: blood. These receptor sequences come from a woman aged 40 to 50 with Graves' ophthalmopathy. The CDR3 runs from the conserved cysteine through the conserved F or W. Fields, in order: D gene, clone size, J gene, V gene, CDR3 protein, CDR3 DNA. The D gene is left open where the match is weak. Size values are once, few and many counts, or a class for expanded clones, and some rows have none.

D: NA; size: many; J: TRBJ1-1; V: TRBV12-3/TRBV12-4; CDR3: CASSFRSGTTEAFF; DNA: TGTGCCAGCAGTTTTAGGAGTGGGACCACTGAAGCTTTCTTT
D: TRBD1; size: NA; J: TRBJ1-1; V: TRBV7-8; CDR3: CASSLEGAGDEAFF; DNA: TGTGCCAGCAGCTTAGAGGGGGCAGGGGATGAAGCTTTCTTT
D: TRBD2; size: few; J: TRBJ2-1; V: TRBV14; CDR3: CASSQAGTSVFSSYNEQFF; DNA: TGTGCCAGCAGCCAAGCCGGGACTAGCGTATTCAGCTCCTACAATGAGCAGTTCTTC
D: NA; size: NA; J: TRBJ2-7; V: TRBV20-1; CDR3: CSASGGSYYEQYF; DNA: TGCAGTGCTAGTGGGGGGAGCTACTACGAGCAGTACTTC
D: NA; size: many; J: TRBJ1-6; V: TRBV12-3/TRBV12-4; CDR3: CASSLGQYNSPLHF; DNA: TGTGCCAGCAGTTTAGGACAGTATAATTCACCCCTCCACTTT
D: NA; size: many; J: TRBJ1-6; V: TRBV6-1; CDR3: CASTQGPSYNSPLHF; DNA: TGTGCCAGCACACAGGGCCCCTCCTATAATTCACCCCTCCACTTT
D: TRBD1; size: many; J: TRBJ1-2; V: TRBV5-4; CDR3: CASSYGTGWSYGYTF; DNA: TGTGCCAGCAGCTATGGGACAGGGTGGAGCTATGGCTACACCTTC
D: NA; size: many; J: TRBJ2-1; V: TRBV2; CDR3: CASIRSHEQFF; DNA: TGTGCCAGCATTAGGAGCCATGAGCAGTTCTTC
D: NA; size: NA; J: TRBJ2-4; V: TRBV27; CDR3: CASSLQGPLAKNIQYF; DNA: TGTGCCAGCAGTTTACAGGGGCCCTTAGCCAAAAACATTCAGTACTTC
D: TRBD2; size: many; J: TRBJ2-1; V: TRBV12-3/TRBV12-4; CDR3: CASSWGAGGANEQFF; DNA: TGTGCCAGCAGCTGGGGAGCGGGAGGTGCCAATGAGCAGTTCTTC
D: NA; size: NA; J: TRBJ1-4; V: TRBV5-6; CDR3: CASSLLGDATNEKLFF; DNA: TGTGCCAGCAGCTTATTAGGCGATGCAACTAATGAAAAACTGTTTTTT
D: TRBD1; size: many; J: TRBJ1-6; V: TRBV12-3/TRBV12-4; CDR3: CASSGTEGNSPLHF; DNA: TGTGCCAGCAGCGGGACAGAGGGTAATTCACCCCTCCACTTT
D: NA; size: NA; J: TRBJ1-3; V: TRBV12-3/TRBV12-4; CDR3: CASVGPSGNTIYF; DNA: TGTGCCAGCGTCGGGCCTTCTGGAAACACCATATATTTT
D: TRBD2; size: NA; J: TRBJ2-2; V: TRBV20-1; CDR3: CSARSGDTGELFF; DNA: TGCAGTGCTAGAAGCGGGGACACCGGGGAGCTGTTTTTT
D: TRBD1; size: many; J: TRBJ2-3; V: TRBV2; CDR3: CASSYAGQGRDTQYF; DNA: TGTGCCAGCAGCTACGCGGGACAGGGTAGAGATACGCAGTATTTT
D: NA; size: many; J: TRBJ1-1; V: TRBV27; CDR3: CASSRGEATEAFF; DNA: TGTGCCAGCAGCCGAGGGGAGGCCACTGAAGCTTTCTTT
D: NA; size: NA; J: TRBJ1-1; V: TRBV9; CDR3: CASSVDLGDTEAFF; DNA: TGTGCCAGCAGCGTAGACCTAGGGGACACTGAAGCTTTCTTT
D: NA; size: many; J: TRBJ2-7; V: TRBV7-9; CDR3: CASSGWGAMSDYEQYF; DNA: TGTGCCAGCAGTGGATGGGGGGCTATGTCTGACTACGAGCAGTACTTC
D: NA; size: few; J: TRBJ1-5; V: TRBV6-2/TRBV6-3; CDR3: CASSLRPRQPQHF; DNA: TGTGCCAGCAGCCTACGACCCCGACAGCCCCAGCATTTT
D: NA; size: NA; J: TRBJ2-1; V: TRBV19; CDR3: CASNPGYEQFF; DNA: TGTGCCAGTAACCCGGGCTATGAGCAGTTCTTC
D: NA; size: NA; J: TRBJ1-3; V: TRBV7-9; CDR3: CASSLFGLGGPSSGNTIYF; DNA: TGTGCCAGCAGCTTATTTGGTTTGGGCGGTCCGAGCTCTGGAAACACCATATATTTT
D: NA; size: many; J: TRBJ2-2; V: TRBV10-3; CDR3: CAISEGSNTGELFF; DNA: TGTGCCATCAGTGAGGGTTCGAACACCGGGGAGCTGTTTTTT
D: TRBD1; size: many; J: TRBJ1-2; V: TRBV20-1; CDR3: CSASGTGGRNYGYTF; DNA: TGCAGTGCTTCCGGGACAGGGGGCAGGAACTATGGCTACACCTTC
D: TRBD1; size: many; J: TRBJ1-1; V: TRBV5-1; CDR3: CASSLAPGGTEAFF; DNA: TGCGCCAGCAGCTTGGCCCCAGGGGGCACTGAAGCTTTCTTT
D: NA; size: many; J: TRBJ2-3; V: TRBV5-6; CDR3: CASSTRRSDTQYF; DNA: TGTGCCAGCAGCACTCGGCGGTCAGATACGCAGTATTTT
D: NA; size: many; J: TRBJ2-3; V: TRBV6-1; CDR3: CASCRRSTDTQYF; DNA: TGTGCCAGCTGTCGGAGAAGCACAGATACGCAGTATTTT
D: NA; size: many; J: TRBJ1-6; V: TRBV28; CDR3: CASSSSGYNSPLHF; DNA: TGTGCCAGCAGTTCATCAGGGTATAATTCACCCCTCCACTTT
D: NA; size: many; J: TRBJ1-1; V: TRBV27; CDR3: CASSWSPTGNTEAFF; DNA: TGTGCCAGCAGTTGGTCCCCGACTGGGAACACTGAAGCTTTCTTT
D: NA; size: many; J: TRBJ2-1; V: TRBV12-3/TRBV12-4; CDR3: CASNDRSSYNEQFF; DNA: TGTGCCAGCAACGACAGGAGCTCCTACAATGAGCAGTTCTTC
D: NA; size: many; J: TRBJ2-2; V: TRBV9; CDR3: CASSPLDRNTGELFF; DNA: TGTGCCAGCAGCCCCCTCGACAGGAACACCGGGGAGCTGTTTTTT
D: TRBD1; size: NA; J: TRBJ2-4; V: TRBV18; CDR3: CASSPGQGLAKNIQYF; DNA: TGTGCCAGCTCACCAGGACAGGGACTAGCCAAAAACATTCAGTACTTC
D: TRBD2; size: NA; J: TRBJ2-3; V: TRBV12-3/TRBV12-4; CDR3: CASSLRVAGWLGTDTQYF; DNA: TGTGCCAGCAGTTTAAGAGTAGCGGGTTGGTTAGGCACAGATACGCAGTATTTT
D: NA; size: NA; J: TRBJ2-2; V: TRBV11-2; CDR3: CASSLEGPGELLF; DNA: TGTGCCAGCAGCTTAGAGGGACCCGGGGAGCTGCTTTTT
D: TRBD1; size: NA; J: TRBJ1-5; V: TRBV6-1; CDR3: CASSEFAGTGTLSDQPQHF; DNA: TGTGCCAGCAGTGAGTTTGCCGGGACAGGGACTCTTAGCGATCAGCCCCAGCATTTT
D: NA; size: NA; J: TRBJ2-7; V: TRBV4-2; CDR3: CASSQDHDTPQKFEQYF; DNA: TGTGCCAGCAGCCAAGATCACGACACTCCGCAGAAGTTCGAGCAGTACTTC
D: NA; size: few; J: TRBJ2-7; V: TRBV13; CDR3: CASSSMIIDRVGTHEQYF; DNA: TGTGCCAGCAGCTCTATGATAATAGACCGTGTAGGTACCCACGAGCAGTACTTC
D: NA; size: many; J: TRBJ1-5; V: TRBV2; CDR3: CASSEGWYQPQHF; DNA: TGTGCCAGCAGTGAAGGGTGGTATCAGCCCCAGCATTTT
D: NA; size: many; J: TRBJ1-1; V: TRBV12-3/TRBV12-4; CDR3: CASSLASGRGNTEAFF; DNA: TGTGCCAGCAGTTTAGCGTCCGGGCGCGGGAACACTGAAGCTTTCTTT
D: TRBD1; size: NA; J: TRBJ1-5; V: TRBV5-1; CDR3: CASSYGTGYQPQHF; DNA: TGCGCCAGCAGCTACGGGACAGGGTATCAGCCCCAGCATTTT
D: NA; size: NA; J: TRBJ2-1; V: TRBV5-1; CDR3: CASSARAGNYNEQFF; DNA: TGCGCCAGCAGCGCCCGAGCGGGTAACTACAATGAGCAGTTCTTC
D: NA; size: NA; J: TRBJ2-1; V: TRBV27; CDR3: CASSLKAPGGNEQFF; DNA: TGTGCCAGCAGTTTAAAGGCACCCGGGGGCAATGAGCAGTTCTTC
D: NA; size: few; J: TRBJ1-1; V: TRBV5-1; CDR3: CASKTATEAFF; DNA: TGCGCCAGCAAGACCGCCACTGAAGCTTTCTTT
D: TRBD1; size: few; J: TRBJ1-2; V: TRBV12-3/TRBV12-4; CDR3: CASRMSGQVYGYTF; DNA: TGTGCCAGCAGAATGAGCGGACAGGTGTACGGCTACACCTTC
D: NA; size: NA; J: TRBJ2-3; V: TRBV4-1; CDR3: CASSHPEGSTDTQYF; DNA: TGCGCCAGCAGCCACCCGGAGGGTTCCACAGATACGCAGTATTTT
D: NA; size: many; J: TRBJ1-5; V: TRBV6-1; CDR3: CASSSSGWGNNQPQHF; DNA: TGTGCCAGCAGCTCTTCGGGGTGGGGAAACAATCAGCCCCAGCATTTT
D: TRBD1; size: many; J: TRBJ1-5; V: TRBV19; CDR3: CASSALTGGANQPQHF; DNA: TGTGCCAGTAGTGCCCTCACAGGGGGCGCGAATCAGCCCCAGCATTTT